The clone carrying this T cell receptor (beta chain) was observed a single time. As yet, its antigen is unknown. The method was immunoSEQ multiplex PCR; TCRdb's version includes in-frame clones alone and lacks a portion of them. In the table there are some 170,000 clones, 90% to 95% of which are singletons. The V segment lost 5 bases and the J segment 5 bases; nucleotides outside the gene matches: 6. CDR1 and CDR2 (germline): MNHEY, SVGAGI. This CDR3 has 14 amino acids. This sample stems from a study of T cell responses to AZD1222 COVID-19 vaccine. Study-wide results and limits: Among spike-specific TCRs, nearly half reportedly target unmutated variant regions.

This chain uses TRBV6-5 with TRBJ1-2, with 9 bases lining up with TRBD1. The sequence was collected from an adult in good health. The material sequenced was peripheral blood, taken on day 0 of AZD1222 vaccination. CDR3 sequence reads: CASSHRGRKYGYTF. Here the CDR3 DNA reads TGTGCCAGCAGTCACAGGGGGCGCAAATATGGCTACACCTTC.